Listed here are 23 T cell receptor beta chains from one sample, sequenced in a study of T cell responses to AZD1222 COVID-19 vaccine. The assay was immunoSEQ multiplex PCR, and TCRdb's table has in-frame clones only and misses some. The data contain some 180,000 clones, over 90% of them singletons. Sequenced here: peripheral blood, sampled 28 days after the second AZD1222 dose. These receptors were collected from an adult who received the AZD1222 COVID-19 vaccine.

This rearrangement joins TRBV27 to TRBJ1-4; TRBD1 aligns across 7 bases. CDR3 size: 16 residues. Germline loops: CDR1 MNHEY, CDR2 SMNVEV (reference sequence). After removal of 6 bases from V and 0 bases from J, the junction contained 7 bases not matched to a gene. CDR3 DNA sequence: TGTGCCAGCAGGTGGACAGGCAGGGCAACTAATGAAAAACTGTTTTTT. The encoded protein is CASRWTGRATNEKLFF.

The chain uses TRBV12-3 or TRBV12-4 and TRBJ1-6; no clear D. The V gene lost 3 bases and the J gene lost 10 bases, with 10 bases spanning the gap. This CDR3 has 13 residues. In DNA form, the CDR3 reads TGTGCCAGCAGTTTCCGGGCCGGGTCACCCCTCCACTTT. This sequence encodes CASSFRAGSPLHF.

The chain couples TRBV9 to TRBJ1-3; perhaps TRBD1 as D (5 bases). This CDR3 is 19 amino acids long. The ends were cut back, 4 bases at V and 0 bases at J, with 23 bases in the middle. Looked up from germline, CDR1 is SGDLS and CDR2 is YYNGEE. CDR3 sequence: CASSSRGVGVPHSGNTIYF. CDR3 nucleotide sequence: TGTGCCAGCAGCTCCAGAGGGGTGGGGGTCCCCCACTCTGGAAACACCATATATTTT.

The chain joins TRBV25-1 to TRBJ2-2, with a weak D call TRBD1 (6 bases). CDR3 length: 16 amino acids. The germline CDR1 and CDR2 sequences are MGHDK and SYGVNS. V was shortened by 1 base and J by 1 base, with 10 bases between the two germline ends. CDR3 protein: CASSESGALNTGELFF. In DNA form, the CDR3 reads TGTGCCAGCAGTGAATCAGGGGCACTGAACACCGGGGAGCTGTTTTTT.

This clone was seen only once. J is TRBJ2-7 and V is TRBV2; D uncertain. This CDR3 has 12 amino acids. Germline assignment: CDR1 SNHLY and CDR2 FYNNEI. The germline V and J ends were trimmed by 4 bases and 1 base, with 5 bases remaining between them. This CDR3 is CASSGESYEQYF. The CDR3 nucleotides are TGTGCCAGCAGTGGAGAATCCTACGAGCAGTACTTC. The complete variable domain, with remaining parts taken from reference TRBV2 and TRBJ2-7, reads EPEVTQTPSHQVTQMGQEVILRCVPISNHLYFYWYRQILGQKVEFLVSFYNNEISEKSEIFDDQFSVERPDGSNFTLKIRSTKLEDSAMYFCASSGESYEQYFGPGTRLTVT.

This chain uses TRBV7-9 with TRBJ2-1, with D unresolved. The CDR3 covers 13 residues. Germline assignment: CDR1 SEHNR and CDR2 FQNEAQ (reference sequence). V lost 2 bases, J lost 4 bases, and 6 bases lay in between. The CDR3 loop reads CASSLQAYNEQFF. The CDR3 DNA reads as TGTGCCAGCAGCTTACAAGCATACAATGAGCAGTTCTTC.

This chain uses TRBV5-8 with TRBJ1-3; no clear D gene. Germline-derived CDR1 and CDR2 are SGHTS and YDEGEE. Between the trimmed V and J ends, which lost 1 base and 4 bases, there was a span of 6 bases. This CDR3 region has 13 residues. CDR3 loop: CASSLPPGNTIYF. CDR3 nucleotides: TGTGCCAGCAGCTTGCCCCCCGGAAACACCATATATTTT. The full variable domain, in which reference TRBV5-8 and TRBJ1-3 provide the parts outside the CDR3, is EAGVTQSPTHLIKTRGQQATLRCSPISGHTSVYWYQQALGLGLQFLLWYDEGEERNRGNFPPRFSGRQFPNYSSELNVNALELEDSALYLCASSLPPGNTIYFGEGSWLTVV.

The chain recombines TRBV9 with TRBJ2-3; unclear D gene. CDR1 is SGDLS, CDR2 YYNGEE, per germline. V lost 0 bases to trimming and J lost 1 base, with 12 bases between them. This CDR3 contains 16 residues. The CDR3 loop reads CASSVVVGSGTDTQYF. In DNA form, the CDR3 reads TGTGCCAGCAGCGTAGTTGTGGGGTCAGGCACAGATACGCAGTATTTT.

V usage is TRBV5-5 and J usage is TRBJ2-7; D ambiguous. The CDR3 sequence is 15 residues long. Trimming left V 0 bases short and J 0 bases short, with 10 bases between. Germline V gives CDR1 SGHKS, CDR2 YYEKEE (reference sequence). The CDR3 loop reads CASSLAFPGSYEQYF. For the CDR3, the DNA is TGTGCCAGCAGCTTGGCGTTCCCAGGCTCCTACGAGCAGTACTTC.

This rearrangement joins TRBV28 to TRBJ1-4; D might be TRBD1 (5 bases). Germline V gives CDR1 MDHEN, CDR2 SYDVKM. V was cut by 10 bases and J by 5 bases, with 20 bases left in between. The CDR3 is made up of 15 amino acids. The CDR3 DNA is TGTGCCACCGCCCTAACCGGGACGGGGAATGAAAAACTGTTTTTT. Amino acid sequence: CATALTGTGNEKLFF. Complete variable domain (other parts from reference TRBV28 and TRBJ1-4): DVKVTQSSRYLVKRTGEKVFLECVQDMDHENMFWYRQDPGLGLRLIYFSYDVKMKEKGDIPEGYSVSREKKERFSLILESASTNQTSMYLCATALTGTGNEKLFFGSGTQLSVL.

V gene TRBV5-1 combines with J gene TRBJ1-4; possibly TRBD1 for D (5 bases). With 4 bases removed from V and 6 bases from J, the gap between germline ends came to 13 bases. Germline CDR1 reads SGHRS; CDR2 reads YFSETQ. There are 14 residues in the CDR3. CDR3 loop: CASSPGVMDEKLFF. The CDR3 bases are TGCGCCAGCAGCCCGGGGGTAATGGATGAAAAACTGTTTTTT. Supplemented by reference TRBV5-1 and TRBJ1-4, the full variable domain reads KAGVTQTPRYLIKTRGQQVTLSCSPISGHRSVSWYQQTPGQGLQFLFEYFSETQRNKGNFPGRFSGRQFSNSRSEMNVSTLELGDSALYLCASSPGVMDEKLFFGSGTQLSVL.

The chain combines TRBV5-6 with TRBJ2-7; 8 bases map to TRBD1. V lost 3 bases, J lost 0 bases, and 11 bases stayed unmatched. Germline assignment: CDR1 SGHDT and CDR2 YYEEEE. The CDR3 runs to 17 residues. DNA of the CDR3: TGTGCCAGCAGCTCGATCACGGGACAGGTGACCTCCTACGAGCAGTACTTC. Translated: CASSSITGQVTSYEQYF.

The J gene is TRBJ1-4, the V gene TRBV10-3; the D gene is possibly TRBD1 (5 bases). Germline CDR1 is ENHRY and CDR2 is SYGVKD. Trimming removed 2 bases from V and 5 bases from J, with 15 bases in between. The CDR3 runs 16 residues. The CDR3 DNA follows: TGTGCCATCAGTGAGGGATCGGACACCGGGAATGAAAAACTGTTTTTT. Translation: CAISEGSDTGNEKLFF.

The chain combines TRBV12-3 or TRBV12-4 with TRBJ1-6, with D perhaps matching TRBD1 (6 bases). With 10 bases removed from V and 10 bases from J, the gap between germline ends came to 17 bases. This CDR3 contains 13 residues. This CDR3 reads CATGTGSYSPLHF. The CDR3 coding sequence is TGTGCCACCGGCACAGGGTCATACTCACCCCTCCACTTT.

This clone appeared once. CDR3 in DNA: TGTGCCAGCAGCTTAGCCGGGACAGGGGGCACCGGGGAGCTGTTTTTT. Translated, it gives CASSLAGTGGTGELFF. This chain links TRBV7-9 with TRBJ2-2; 11 bases are a match to TRBD1. V was clipped by 0 bases and J by 4 bases; unmatched bases: 1. The germline V gene has CDR1 SEHNR and CDR2 FQNEAQ (reference sequence). This CDR3 is 16 amino acids long.

This CDR3 reads CASSGLAGGPPYEQYF. For the CDR3, the DNA is TGTGCCAGCAGTGGACTAGCGGGAGGGCCCCCCTACGAGCAGTACTTC. V usage is TRBV2 and J usage is TRBJ2-7; 14 nucleotides match TRBD2. V dropped 4 bases and J dropped 2; count of bases not matched to a gene: 4. Germline V gene lookup returns CDR1 SNHLY and CDR2 FYNNEI. CDR3 length: 16 amino acids.

The chain uses TRBV30 and TRBJ2-6, with no clear D. The germline gives CDR1 GTSNPN, CDR2 SVGIG (reference sequence). CDR3 size: 13 residues. V lost 2 bases and J 9 bases, leaving 11 bases between the germline ends. CDR3 nucleotide sequence: TGTGCCTGGAGTCCCGGGCCTTACAACGTCCTGACTTTC. Translating it yields CAWSPGPYNVLTF.

The chain links TRBV24-1 to TRBJ1-1; D gene uncertain. The germline V gene has CDR1 KGHDR and CDR2 SFDVKD. V shed 2 bases and J shed 7 bases, with 10 bases lying between them. This CDR3 region has 13 residues. This chain's CDR3 is CATSDSRKDEAFF. The CDR3 bases are TGTGCCACCAGTGATTCGAGGAAGGATGAAGCTTTCTTT.

The CDR3 coding sequence is TGTGCCAGCAGCTCACAGGGGATGGTCTCTGAAGCTTTCTTT. Translation gives CASSSQGMVSEAFF. The chain is built from TRBV7-9 and TRBJ1-1; 7 bases fit TRBD1. V shed 4 bases, J shed 6 bases, and the junction held 8 bases outside the gene matches. CDR1 SEHNR and CDR2 FQNEAQ come from the germline V gene (reference sequence). This CDR3 spans 14 amino acids.

The V gene is TRBV2, the J gene TRBJ2-2; tentative D call: TRBD2 (5 bases). Deletions cut 8 bases from V and 7 bases from J, with 11 bases between. CDR1 is SNHLY, CDR2 FYNNEI, per germline. The CDR3 consists of 12 residues. In DNA form, the CDR3 reads TGTGCCAGCCGTCTAGGGAGCGGGGAGCTGTTTTTT. Translated, it gives CASRLGSGELFF.

V and J are TRBV28 and TRBJ2-1, with D unresolved. The V gene lost 3 bases and the J gene lost 3 bases, with 15 bases spanning the gap. CDR3 length: 16 amino acids. Per the germline V gene, CDR1 is MDHEN and CDR2 is SYDVKM. CDR3 nucleotides: TGTGCCAGCAGTTTCCGTTCCAGTCTTCTCTACAATGAGCAGTTCTTC. Its translation: CASSFRSSLLYNEQFF.

V gene TRBV7-2 combines with J gene TRBJ1-3; D unclear. Trimming left V 5 bases short and J 2 bases short, with 13 bases between. Germline CDR1 SGHTA, CDR2 FQGNSA. This CDR3 region has 15 residues. As DNA, the CDR3 is TGTGCCAGCAGCCCTCTATGGAGGGCTGGAAACACCATATATTTT. The encoded protein is CASSPLWRAGNTIYF.

The rearrangement links TRBV15 to TRBJ2-1; D gene ambiguous. This CDR3 spans 13 amino acids. The germline V and J ends were trimmed by 0 bases and 8 bases, with 8 bases remaining between them. Per germline, CDR1 LNHNV and CDR2 YYDKDF (reference sequence). The DNA of the CDR3 is TGTGCCACCAGCAGAGATCACGAGGATGAGCAGTTCTTC. As protein: CATSRDHEDEQFF.